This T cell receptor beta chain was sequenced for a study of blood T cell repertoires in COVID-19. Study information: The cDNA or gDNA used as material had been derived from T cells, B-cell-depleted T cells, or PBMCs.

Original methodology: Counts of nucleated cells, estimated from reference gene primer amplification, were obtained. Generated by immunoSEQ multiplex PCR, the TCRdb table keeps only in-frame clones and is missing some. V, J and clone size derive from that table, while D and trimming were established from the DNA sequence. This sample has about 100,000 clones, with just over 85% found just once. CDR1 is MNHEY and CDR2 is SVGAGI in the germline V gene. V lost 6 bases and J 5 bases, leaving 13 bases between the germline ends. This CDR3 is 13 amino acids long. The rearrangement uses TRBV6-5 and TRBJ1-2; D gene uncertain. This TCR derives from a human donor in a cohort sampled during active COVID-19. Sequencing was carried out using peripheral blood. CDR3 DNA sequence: TGTGCCAGCAGCCCCGACACGGCATATGGCTACACCTTC. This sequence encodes CASSPDTAYGYTF.